This T cell receptor (beta chain) was recovered during a study of blood T cell repertoires in COVID-19. Here immunoSEQ multiplex PCR was the method, and the copy in TCRdb shows in-frame clones only, minus some. The sample gives approximately 300,000 clones, 85% to 90% of which show up once; around 4.4% is in the top ten. This CDR3 is 10 amino acids long. Per the germline V gene, CDR1 is SQVTM and CDR2 is ANQGSEA. The sequenced material came from PBMCs or T cells enriched from blood (not recorded which). This sequence joins TRBV29-1 and TRBJ1-2, with 7 bases lining up with TRBD1. The clonotype originates from a woman younger than 30 with acute COVID-19. CDR3 bases: TGCGTCGGACAGGACTATGGCTACACCTTC. This gives the protein CVGQDYGYTF.